This T cell receptor beta chain was retrieved from a study of cytomegalovirus exposure and HLA in healthy donors. Use of 60 Vbeta and 13 Jbeta primers characterized the PCR. The method was immunoSEQ multiplex PCR; TCRdb's version includes in-frame clones alone and lacks a portion of them. Of about 150,000 clones listed, approximately 60% are singletons. This CDR3 comprises 14 residues. Germline V gene lookup returns CDR1 SNHLY and CDR2 FYNNEI. The germline V and J ends were trimmed by 4 bases and 3 bases, with 13 bases remaining between them. V usage is TRBV2 and J usage is TRBJ2-7; D perhaps matches TRBD2 (5 bases). The sequence was obtained from a woman in her sixties or seventies in good health and CMV-seropositive. The specimen sequenced was PBMCs. The DNA for the CDR3 is TGTGCCAGCAGTGTCGGTGGGAGAGGCTACGAGCAGTACTTC. Protein: CASSVGGRGYEQYF.